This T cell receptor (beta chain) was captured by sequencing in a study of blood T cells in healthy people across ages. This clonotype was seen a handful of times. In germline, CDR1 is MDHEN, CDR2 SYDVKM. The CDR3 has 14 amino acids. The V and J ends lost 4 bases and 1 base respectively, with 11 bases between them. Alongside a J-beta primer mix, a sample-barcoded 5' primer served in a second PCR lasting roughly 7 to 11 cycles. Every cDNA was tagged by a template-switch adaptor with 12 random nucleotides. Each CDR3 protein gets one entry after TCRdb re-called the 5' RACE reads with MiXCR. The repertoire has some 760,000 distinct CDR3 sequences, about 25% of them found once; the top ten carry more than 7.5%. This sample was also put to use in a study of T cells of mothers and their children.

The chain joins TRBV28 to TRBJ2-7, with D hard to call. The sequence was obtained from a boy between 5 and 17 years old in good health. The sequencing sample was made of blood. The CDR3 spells CASSSLSISYEQYF. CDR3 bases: TGTGCCAGCAGTTCTCTGAGCATTTCCTACGAGCAGTACTTC.